This record looks at one T cell receptor beta chain sequence and its context. The authors' processing: Estimated nucleated cell counts came from reference gene primer amplification. TCRdb keeps only in-frame clones here, not all; method: immunoSEQ multiplex PCR. V and J calls and clone size follow that table, whereas D and trimming were derived from the DNA. This sample has approximately 97,000 clones; about nine tenths occur once, and the top ten carry about 1.7%. Trimming left V 6 bases short and J 1 base short, with 8 bases between. Germline V gene data show CDR1 as MNHEY and CDR2 as SMNVEV (reference sequence). The CDR3 extends over 13 amino acids. This specimen comes from a study of blood T cell repertoires in COVID-19. Study-wide context: The origin of the acute and convalescent COVID-19 samples was the United States, Italy and Spain.

The V gene is TRBV27, the J gene TRBJ2-3; the D is unclear. The sequence was obtained from a man aged 55 to 69 with acute or convalescent COVID-19. The sample comprised peripheral blood. The CDR3, as DNA: TGTGCCAGCAGACTTCAGGGCACAGATACGCAGTATTTT. Its translation: CASRLQGTDTQYF.